A single sample gave rise to the 8 T cell receptor beta chains below, sequenced in a study of blood T cell repertoires in COVID-19. Clones were sequenced by immunoSEQ multiplex PCR, and TCRdb holds only the in-frame ones, with some missing. Of 120,000 or so clones listed, roughly 85% are singletons. The sequenced material came from peripheral blood. The receptors stem from a man older than 75 with active or convalescent COVID-19.

This chain joins TRBV27 and TRBJ1-2; the match to TRBD1 covers 9 bases. Germline CDR1 MNHEY, CDR2 SMNVEV (reference sequence). Trimming at V came to 6 bases and at J to 5 bases, leaving 7 bases not matched to a gene. The length of the CDR3 is 14 residues. For the CDR3, the DNA is TGTGCCAGCAGCTTAGGGACAGGGACATATGGCTACACCTTC. Translation gives CASSLGTGTYGYTF.

This sequence joins TRBV13 and TRBJ2-1; the D gene is possibly TRBD1 (6 bases). CDR3 length equals 15 residues. CDR1 and CDR2 (germline): PRHDT, FYEKMQ (reference sequence). The V end was cut by 3 bases, the J end by 6 bases, with 15 bases between. The CDR3 region has the DNA TGTGCCAGCAGCTTTCTGTCAGGGGAGTTCAATGAGCAGTTCTTC. Its translation: CASSFLSGEFNEQFF.

This clone was found a few times. J is TRBJ2-7 and V is TRBV6-1; 12 bases match TRBD1. Germline V gene sequence: CDR1 MNHNS, CDR2 SASEGT. The CDR3 is 17 amino acids. Losses at the gene ends were 4 bases for V and 3 bases for J; bases not matched to a gene: 10. CDR3 in amino acids: CASSVSGTGGFLYEQYF. Written as DNA, the CDR3 is TGTGCCAGCAGTGTCTCCGGGACAGGGGGCTTCCTCTACGAGCAGTACTTC.

The table lists this clone with a few counts. The J gene is TRBJ1-5, the V gene TRBV6-5, with 7 bases lining up with TRBD1. Unmatched junction bases numbered 12, after V lost 7 bases and J lost 6 bases. The CDR3 sequence is 15 residues long. CDR1 and CDR2 from the germline V gene are MNHEY and SVGAGI. In DNA, the CDR3 is TGTGCCAGCATCAAGGACAGGCCTACGAGTCAGCCCCAGCATTTT. Protein sequence: CASIKDRPTSQPQHF.

The chain joins TRBV5-1 to TRBJ2-5; 7 bases are shared with TRBD2. Per germline, CDR1 SGHRS and CDR2 YFSETQ. Trimming cost V 0 bases and J 5 bases; bases outside gene matches: 4. The CDR3 runs to 14 residues. CDR3 residues: CASSLGLAVETQYF. CDR3 nucleotide sequence: TGCGCCAGCAGCTTGGGACTAGCTGTTGAGACCCAGTACTTC.

This chain uses TRBV4-2 with TRBJ2-3; D might be TRBD2 (5 bases). V was trimmed by 5 bases and J by 0 bases, leaving 24 bases between them. Germline-derived CDR1 and CDR2 are LGHNA and YNFKEQ. The CDR3 totals 19 residues. The DNA for the CDR3 is TGTGCCAGCAGCTATAGACCTACAAGAGACTACTCTAGCACAGATACGCAGTATTTT. It specifies CASSYRPTRDYSSTDTQYF.

V is TRBV7-9 and J is TRBJ2-1; D gene ambiguous. The V end was cut by 4 bases, the J end by 6 bases, with 22 bases between. CDR3 length: 17 amino acids. CDR1 is SEHNR and CDR2 is FQNEAQ in the germline V gene (reference sequence). CDR3 region: CASSSLRSIEALNEQFF. CDR3 in DNA: TGTGCCAGCAGCTCCCTAAGGTCGATCGAGGCACTCAATGAGCAGTTCTTC.

The J gene is TRBJ2-3, the V gene TRBV24-1; possibly TRBD2 for D (6 bases). The CDR3 totals 15 residues. Looked up from germline, CDR1 is KGHDR and CDR2 is SFDVKD. The V end lost 2 bases, the J end lost 2 bases, and 10 bases lay between the germline ends. CDR3 protein: CATSDSGTLTDTQYF. CDR3 nucleotides: TGTGCCACCAGTGATTCCGGGACTCTCACAGATACGCAGTATTTT.